The 2 T cell receptor beta chains below all came from one sample that was sequenced in a study of T cells in Graves' hyperthyroidism and ophthalmopathy. What was amplified from RNA transcripts were TCR beta CDR3 regions. RT-PCR in the first round (using the HTBI primer set) targeted the TCR CDR3. A single record per CDR3 protein comes from TCRdb applying MiXCR to the multiplex PCR reads. The table has a few hundred thousand distinct CDR3 sequences, more than 15% seen once; the top ten hold around 3.5%. The sequenced sample consisted of blood. The receptors were sampled from a woman in her forties with Graves' ophthalmopathy.

The J gene is TRBJ2-1, the V gene TRBV19, with TRBD2 matching over 11 bases. CDR1 and CDR2 from the germline V gene are LNHDA and SQIVND (reference sequence). The CDR3 sequence is 15 residues long. J was trimmed by 7 bases and V by 1 base; bases with no gene match: 3. CDR3 DNA: TGTGCCAGTAGTATAGGGGGACTAGCGGTTAATGAGCAGTTCTTC. This codes for CASSIGGLAVNEQFF.

This chain connects TRBV4-1 to TRBJ2-7, with a tentative D call TRBD2 (6 bases). CDR3 length: 15 amino acids. Germline CDR1 is MGHRA and CDR2 is YSYEKL. Trimming cost V 0 bases and J 2 bases, with 11 bases left between them. Here the CDR3 DNA reads TGCGCCAGCAGCCAAGATGGGGGGAGAACCTACGAGCAGTACTTC. Translation: CASSQDGGRTYEQYF.